The clone carrying this T cell receptor beta chain came up a few times. A second PCR, run for roughly 7 to 11 cycles, used a sample-barcoded 5' primer plus a J-beta primer mix. Each CDR3 protein gets one entry after TCRdb re-called the 5' RACE reads with MiXCR. The table includes roughly 830,000 distinct CDR3 sequences, 62% detected once. The sample originates from a study of blood T cells in healthy people across ages. V dropped 1 base and J dropped 7; count of bases not matched to a gene: 3. The CDR3 consists of 15 residues. The germline V gene has CDR1 SGHVS and CDR2 FQNEAQ. The sequenced sample was blood. The chain joins TRBV7-8 to TRBJ1-6, with TRBD1 matching over 8 bases. This receptor was taken from a man in his thirties or forties in good health. CDR3 residues: CASSLETGVNSPLHF. The CDR3 nucleotides read TGTGCCAGCAGCTTAGAGACAGGGGTAAATTCACCCCTCCACTTT.